This T cell receptor (beta chain) was retrieved from a study of breast tumors, draining lymph nodes, adjacent tissues. Whole-study findings and limits: Luminal-like breast cancer showed significantly higher tumor–nontumor repertoire similarity than basal-like. Tumors had less TCR diversity than lymph nodes, more than nontumor tissue.

The lymph nodes were axillary draining lymph nodes from breast cancer patients. TCRdb re-analysed the multiplex PCR reads in MiXCR, keeping a single row per CDR3 protein. This table holds approximately 280,000 distinct CDR3 sequences, 30% found once. This clonotype occurred once. The antigen remains undetermined. The CDR3 carries no conserved terminal phenylalanine or tryptophan, so it likely arises from a read error. No DNA is shown, since the ends of the CDR3 on it are uncertain; the CDR3 is the one TCRdb lists. Termini included, the CDR3 measures 8 amino acids. Germline CDR1 and CDR2: SGHRS and YFSETQ.

The source material was axillary lymph node tissue. The chain is built from TRBV5-1 and TRBJ2-6. The receptor comes from a female donor with breast cancer. Some clones in this sample may be carry-over from other donors' samples. The CDR3 loop reads CASSLGLT.